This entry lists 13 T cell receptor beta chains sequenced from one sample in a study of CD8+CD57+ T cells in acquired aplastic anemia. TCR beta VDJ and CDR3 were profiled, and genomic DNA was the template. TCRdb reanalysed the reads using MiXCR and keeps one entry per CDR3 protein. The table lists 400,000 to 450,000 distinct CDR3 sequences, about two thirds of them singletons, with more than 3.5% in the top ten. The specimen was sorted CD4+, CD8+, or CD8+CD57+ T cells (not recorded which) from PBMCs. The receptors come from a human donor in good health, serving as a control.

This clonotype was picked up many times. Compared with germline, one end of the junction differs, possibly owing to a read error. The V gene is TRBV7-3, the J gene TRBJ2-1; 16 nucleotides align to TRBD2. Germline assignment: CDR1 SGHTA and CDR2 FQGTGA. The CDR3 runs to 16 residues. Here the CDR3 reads CASSLTGLAGGRGQFF. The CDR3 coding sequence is TGTGCCAGCAGCCTAACGGGACTAGCGGGGGGGCGTGGGCAGTTCTTC.

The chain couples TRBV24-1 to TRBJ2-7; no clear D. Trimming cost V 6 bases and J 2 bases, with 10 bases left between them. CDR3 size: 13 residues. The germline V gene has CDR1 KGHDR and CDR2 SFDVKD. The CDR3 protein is CATSQPGTYEQYF. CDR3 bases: TGTGCCACCAGTCAGCCGGGCACCTACGAGCAGTACTTC.

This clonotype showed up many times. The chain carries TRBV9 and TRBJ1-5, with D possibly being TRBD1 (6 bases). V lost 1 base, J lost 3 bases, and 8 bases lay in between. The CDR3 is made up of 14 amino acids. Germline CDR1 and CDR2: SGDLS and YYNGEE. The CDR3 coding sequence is TGTGCCAGCAGCGTAACAGGGAACAATCAGCCCCAGCATTTT. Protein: CASSVTGNNQPQHF.

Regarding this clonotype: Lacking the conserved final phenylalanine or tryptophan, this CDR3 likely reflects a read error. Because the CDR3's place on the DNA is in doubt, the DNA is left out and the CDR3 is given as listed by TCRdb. The CDR3 loop reads CASKGSGSSGANV. The chain has TRBV7-2 and TRBJ1-1. Germline V gives CDR1 SGHTA, CDR2 FQGNSA. The CDR3 is 13 amino acids in total, end residues counted.

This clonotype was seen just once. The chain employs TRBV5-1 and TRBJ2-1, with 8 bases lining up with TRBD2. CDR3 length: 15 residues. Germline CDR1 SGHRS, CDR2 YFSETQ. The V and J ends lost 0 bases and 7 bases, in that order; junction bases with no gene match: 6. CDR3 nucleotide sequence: TGCGCCAGCAGCTTGGTTCTTAGCGGGGCAAATGAGCAGTTCTTC. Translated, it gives CASSLVLSGANEQFF. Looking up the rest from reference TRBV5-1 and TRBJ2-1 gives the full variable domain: KAGVTQTPRYLIKTRGQQVTLSCSPISGHRSVSWYQQTPGQGLQFLFEYFSETQRNKGNFPGRFSGRQFSNSRSEMNVSTLELGDSALYLCASSLVLSGANEQFFGPGTRLTVL.

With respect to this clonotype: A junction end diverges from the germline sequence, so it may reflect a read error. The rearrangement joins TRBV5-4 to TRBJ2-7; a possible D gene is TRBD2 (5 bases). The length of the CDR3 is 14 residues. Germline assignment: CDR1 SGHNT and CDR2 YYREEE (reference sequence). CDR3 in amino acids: CASSSTDFSYEQYF. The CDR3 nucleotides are TGCGCCAGCAGCTCCACGGACTTCTCCTACGAGCAGTACTTC.

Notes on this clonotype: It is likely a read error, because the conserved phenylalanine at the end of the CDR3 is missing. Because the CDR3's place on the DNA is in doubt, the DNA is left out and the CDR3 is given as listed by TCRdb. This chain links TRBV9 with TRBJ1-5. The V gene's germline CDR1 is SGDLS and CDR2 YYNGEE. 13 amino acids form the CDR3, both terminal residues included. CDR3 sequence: CASSLVDGEGTYV.

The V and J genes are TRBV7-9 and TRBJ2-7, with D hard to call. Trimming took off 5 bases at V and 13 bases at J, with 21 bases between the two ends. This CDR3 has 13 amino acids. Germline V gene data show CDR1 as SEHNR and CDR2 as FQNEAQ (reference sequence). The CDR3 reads CASSVSSYDEYYF. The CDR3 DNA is TGTGCCAGCAGCGTCTCCTCCTACGACGAGTACTACTTC.

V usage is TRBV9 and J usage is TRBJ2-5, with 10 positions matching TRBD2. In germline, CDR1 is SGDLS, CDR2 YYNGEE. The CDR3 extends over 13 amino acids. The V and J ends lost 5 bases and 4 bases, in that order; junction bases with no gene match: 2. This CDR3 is CASRPSGGETQYF. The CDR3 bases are TGTGCCAGCAGACCTAGCGGGGGAGAGACCCAGTACTTC. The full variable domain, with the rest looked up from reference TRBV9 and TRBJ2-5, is DSGVTQTPKHLITATGQRVTLRCSPRSGDLSVYWYQQSLDQGLQFLIQYYNGEERAKGNILERFSAQQFPDLHSELNLSSLELGDSALYFCASRPSGGETQYFGPGTRLLVL.

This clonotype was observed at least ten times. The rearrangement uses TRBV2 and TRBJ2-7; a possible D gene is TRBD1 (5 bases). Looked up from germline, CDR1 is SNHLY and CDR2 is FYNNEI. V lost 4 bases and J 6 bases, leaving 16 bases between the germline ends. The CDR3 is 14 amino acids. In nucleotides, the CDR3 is TGTGCCAGCAGTGGCGCCACGGCAGGGCTCGAGCAGTACTTC. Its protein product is CASSGATAGLEQYF.

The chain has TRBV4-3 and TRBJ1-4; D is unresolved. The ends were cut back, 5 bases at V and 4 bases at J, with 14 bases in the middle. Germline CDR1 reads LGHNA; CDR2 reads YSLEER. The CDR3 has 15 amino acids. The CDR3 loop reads CASSRELQDNEKLFF. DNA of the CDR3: TGCGCCAGCAGCAGAGAGTTGCAGGATAATGAAAAACTGTTTTTT.

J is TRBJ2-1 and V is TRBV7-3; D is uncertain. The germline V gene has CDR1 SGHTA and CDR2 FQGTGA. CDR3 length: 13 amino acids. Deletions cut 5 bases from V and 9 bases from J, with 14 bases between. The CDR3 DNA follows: TGTGCCAGCAGCCCGGACCGGTGGGGTGAGCAGTTCTTC. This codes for CASSPDRWGEQFF. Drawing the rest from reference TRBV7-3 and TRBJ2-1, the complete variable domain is GAGVSQTPSNKVTEKGKYVELRCDPISGHTALYWYRQSLGQGPEFLIYFQGTGAADDSGLPNDRFFAVRPEGSVSTLKIQRTERGDSAVYLCASSPDRWGEQFFGPGTRLTVL.

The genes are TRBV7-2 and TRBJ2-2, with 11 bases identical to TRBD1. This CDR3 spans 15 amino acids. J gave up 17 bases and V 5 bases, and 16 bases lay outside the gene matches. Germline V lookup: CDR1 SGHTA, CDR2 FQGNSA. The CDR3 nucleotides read TGTGCCAGCAGCGGACAGGGGGCTATCTACGAGCAGTACTTTTTT. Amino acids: CASSGQGAIYEQYFF.